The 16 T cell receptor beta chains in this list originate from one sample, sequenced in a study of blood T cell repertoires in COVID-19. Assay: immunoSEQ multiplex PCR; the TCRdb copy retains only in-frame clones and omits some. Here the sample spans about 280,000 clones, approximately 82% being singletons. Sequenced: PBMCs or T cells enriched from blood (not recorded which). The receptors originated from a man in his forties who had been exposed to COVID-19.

The DNA for the CDR3 is TGTGCCAGCCCGGGACAGGGAAATGGCTACACCTTC. Residues: CASPGQGNGYTF. The chain has TRBV21-1 and TRBJ1-2; TRBD1 is the table's D call and was not checked against the DNA. TRBV21-1 is an annotated pseudogene. The CDR3 is made up of 12 amino acids.

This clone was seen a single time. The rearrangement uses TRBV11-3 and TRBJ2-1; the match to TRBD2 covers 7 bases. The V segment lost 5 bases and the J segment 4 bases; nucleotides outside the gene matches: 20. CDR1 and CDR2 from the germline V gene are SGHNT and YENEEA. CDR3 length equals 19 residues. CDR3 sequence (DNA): TGTGCCAGCAGCCCCCAGGGCGATATGGGAGGGAAGGGATACAATGAGCAGTTCTTC. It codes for CASSPQGDMGGKGYNEQFF.

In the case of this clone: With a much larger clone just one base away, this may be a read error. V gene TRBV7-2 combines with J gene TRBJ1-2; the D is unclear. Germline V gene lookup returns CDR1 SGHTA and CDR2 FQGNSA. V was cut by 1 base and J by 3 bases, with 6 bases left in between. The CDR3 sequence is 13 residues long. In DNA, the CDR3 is TGTGCCAGCAGCTTAGAAATAGACTATGGCTACACCTTC. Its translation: CASSLEIDYGYTF.

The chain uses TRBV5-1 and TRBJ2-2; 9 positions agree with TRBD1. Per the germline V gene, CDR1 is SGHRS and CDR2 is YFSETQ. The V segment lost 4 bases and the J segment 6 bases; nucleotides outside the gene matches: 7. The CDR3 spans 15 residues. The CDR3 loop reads CASSLGQGLAGELFF. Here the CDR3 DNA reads TGCGCCAGCAGCCTCGGACAGGGGCTGGCCGGGGAGCTGTTTTTT. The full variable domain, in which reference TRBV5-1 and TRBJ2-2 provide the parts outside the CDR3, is KAGVTQTPRYLIKTRGQQVTLSCSPISGHRSVSWYQQTPGQGLQFLFEYFSETQRNKGNFPGRFSGRQFSNSRSEMNVSTLELGDSALYLCASSLGQGLAGELFFGEGSRLTVL.

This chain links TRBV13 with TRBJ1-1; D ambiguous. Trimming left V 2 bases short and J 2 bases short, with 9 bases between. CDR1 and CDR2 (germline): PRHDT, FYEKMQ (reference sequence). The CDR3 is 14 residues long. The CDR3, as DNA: TGTGCCAGCAGCTTAACCACGGGTAACACTGAAGCTTTCTTT. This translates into CASSLTTGNTEAFF.

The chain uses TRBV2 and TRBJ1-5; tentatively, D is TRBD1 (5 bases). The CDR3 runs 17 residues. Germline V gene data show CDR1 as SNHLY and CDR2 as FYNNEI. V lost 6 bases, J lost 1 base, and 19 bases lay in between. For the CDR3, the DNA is TGTGCCAGCAGACCCAATAGGGGTTTGGTGAGCAATCAGCCCCAGCATTTT. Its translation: CASRPNRGLVSNQPQHF.

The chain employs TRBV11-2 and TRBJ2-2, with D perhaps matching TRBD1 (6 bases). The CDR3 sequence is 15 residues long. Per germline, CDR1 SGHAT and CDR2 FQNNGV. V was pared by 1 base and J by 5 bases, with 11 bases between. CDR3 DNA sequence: TGTGCCAGCAGCTTAGGCAGGGGCGGGACCGGGGAGCTGTTTTTT. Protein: CASSLGRGGTGELFF.

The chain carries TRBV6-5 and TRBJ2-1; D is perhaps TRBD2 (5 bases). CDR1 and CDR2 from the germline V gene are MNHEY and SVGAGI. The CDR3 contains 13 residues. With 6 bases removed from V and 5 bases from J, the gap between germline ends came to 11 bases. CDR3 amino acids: CASRLPGDNEQFF. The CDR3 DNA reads TGTGCCAGCAGACTCCCCGGGGACAATGAGCAGTTCTTC.

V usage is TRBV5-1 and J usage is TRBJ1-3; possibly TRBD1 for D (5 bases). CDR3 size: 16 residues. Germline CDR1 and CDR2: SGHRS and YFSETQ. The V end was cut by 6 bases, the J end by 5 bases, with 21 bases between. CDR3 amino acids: CASTPGEAGRRNTIYF. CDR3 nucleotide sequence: TGCGCCAGCACCCCCGGTGAGGCAGGGAGGAGAAACACCATATATTTT.

The CDR3 DNA is TGTGCCAGCAGCTTGGTTAGCCCCATGAACATTCAGTACTTC. Translating gives CASSLVSPMNIQYF. The J gene is TRBJ2-4, the V gene TRBV7-9; D ambiguous. Germline values: CDR1 SEHNR, CDR2 FQNEAQ (reference sequence). The CDR3 length is 14 residues. V was cut by 3 bases and J by 7 bases, with 13 bases left in between.

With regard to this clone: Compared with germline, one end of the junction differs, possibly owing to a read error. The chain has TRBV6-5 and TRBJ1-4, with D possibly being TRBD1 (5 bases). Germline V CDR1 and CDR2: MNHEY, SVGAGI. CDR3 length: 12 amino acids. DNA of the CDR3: TGTGCCAGCTGGACGGCGGGGGAAAACCTGTTTTTT. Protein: CASWTAGENLFF.

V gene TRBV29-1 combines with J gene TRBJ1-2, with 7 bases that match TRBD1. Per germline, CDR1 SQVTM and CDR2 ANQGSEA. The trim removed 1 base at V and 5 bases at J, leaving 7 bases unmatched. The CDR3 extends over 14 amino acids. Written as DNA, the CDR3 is TGCAGCGTTGAAGCCCTCGGGACAGAATATGGCTACACCTTC. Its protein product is CSVEALGTEYGYTF. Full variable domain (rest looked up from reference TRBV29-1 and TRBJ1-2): SAVISQKPSRDICQRGTSLTIQCQVDSQVTMMFWYRQQPGQSLTLIATANQGSEATYESGFVIDKFPISRPNLTFSTLTVSNMSPEDSSIYLCSVEALGTEYGYTFGSGTRLTVV.

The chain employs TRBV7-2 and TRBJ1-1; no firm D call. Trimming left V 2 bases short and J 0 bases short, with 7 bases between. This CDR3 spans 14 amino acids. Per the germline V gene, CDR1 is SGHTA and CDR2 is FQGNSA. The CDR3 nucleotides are TGTGCCAGCAGCTTATCGGGGATGAACACTGAAGCTTTCTTT. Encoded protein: CASSLSGMNTEAFF.

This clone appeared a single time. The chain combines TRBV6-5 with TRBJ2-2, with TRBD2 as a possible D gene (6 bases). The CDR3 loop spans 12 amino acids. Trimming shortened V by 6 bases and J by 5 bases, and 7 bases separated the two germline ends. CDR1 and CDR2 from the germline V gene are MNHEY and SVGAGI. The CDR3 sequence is CASREGTGELFF. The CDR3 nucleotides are TGTGCCAGCAGGGAGGGGACCGGGGAGCTGTTTTTT.

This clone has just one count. The CDR3 spells CASSVGSHGTDTQYF. CDR3 in DNA: TGTGCCAGCAGCGTCGGGAGCCACGGCACAGATACGCAGTATTTT. This chain links TRBV6-5 with TRBJ2-3; a weak D match, TRBD2 (6 bases). Germline CDR1 reads MNHEY; CDR2 reads SVGAGI. The CDR3 covers 15 residues. Trimming left V 6 bases short and J 1 base short, with 14 bases between.

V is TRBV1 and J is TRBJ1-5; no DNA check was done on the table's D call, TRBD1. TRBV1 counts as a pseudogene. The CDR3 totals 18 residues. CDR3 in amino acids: CTSSRPGAGQGIFEPQHF. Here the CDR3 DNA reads TGCACCAGCAGCAGACCCGGGGCGGGACAGGGGATATTTGAGCCCCAGCATTTT.